The clone carrying this T cell receptor beta chain has ten or more counts. The antigen is undetermined. The data derive from a study of identical twins. Overall study findings and caveats: Conclusions relied on cross-sectional statistical analysis, not following the same donors.

TCRdb itself ran the 5' RACE reads through MiXCR, one entry per CDR3 protein. The sample has hundreds of thousands of distinct CDR3 sequences; about 8.1% are singletons. This CDR3 has 15 amino acids. The germline V gene encodes CDR1 ENHRY and CDR2 SYGVKD. Trimming cost V 3 bases and J 1 base, with 12 bases left between them. This sample was shared with a second study, whose subject was yellow fever vaccine responses in identical twins. As that report states: Reportedly, the response of twins' T cells to the vaccine seemed partly convergent, partly personalized.

Sample: memory (CD45RO+) T cells sorted from blood. The receptor comes from a woman aged 18 to 35 in good health. The chain carries TRBV10-3 and TRBJ1-2, with D perhaps matching TRBD1 (5 bases). The CDR3 sequence: CAISEGAHSNYGYTF. As DNA, the CDR3 is TGTGCCATCAGTGAAGGGGCACACAGTAACTATGGCTACACCTTC.